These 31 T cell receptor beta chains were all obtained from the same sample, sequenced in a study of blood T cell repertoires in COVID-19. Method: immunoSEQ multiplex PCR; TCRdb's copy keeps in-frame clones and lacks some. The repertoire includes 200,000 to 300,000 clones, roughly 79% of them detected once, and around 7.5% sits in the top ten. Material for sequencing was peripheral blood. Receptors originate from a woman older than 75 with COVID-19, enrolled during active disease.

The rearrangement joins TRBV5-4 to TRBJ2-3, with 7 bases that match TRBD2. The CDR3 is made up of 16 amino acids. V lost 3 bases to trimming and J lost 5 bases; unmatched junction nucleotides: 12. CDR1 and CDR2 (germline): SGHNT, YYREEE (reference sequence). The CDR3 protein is CASSWGRGPAGDTQYF. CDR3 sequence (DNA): TGTGCCAGCAGCTGGGGGAGGGGCCCAGCGGGAGATACGCAGTATTTT.

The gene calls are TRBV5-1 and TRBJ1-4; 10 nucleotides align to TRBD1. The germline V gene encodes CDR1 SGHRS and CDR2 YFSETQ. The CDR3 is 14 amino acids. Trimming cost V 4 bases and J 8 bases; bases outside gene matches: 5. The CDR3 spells CASSARTGGEKLFF. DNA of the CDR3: TGCGCCAGCAGCGCAAGGACAGGGGGGGAAAAACTGTTTTTT.

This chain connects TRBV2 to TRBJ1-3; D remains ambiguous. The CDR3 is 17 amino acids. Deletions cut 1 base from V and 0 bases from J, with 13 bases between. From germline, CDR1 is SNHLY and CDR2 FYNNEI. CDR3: CASSEEGGFLSGNTIYF. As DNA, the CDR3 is TGTGCCAGCAGTGAAGAGGGCGGGTTTCTCTCTGGAAACACCATATATTTT.

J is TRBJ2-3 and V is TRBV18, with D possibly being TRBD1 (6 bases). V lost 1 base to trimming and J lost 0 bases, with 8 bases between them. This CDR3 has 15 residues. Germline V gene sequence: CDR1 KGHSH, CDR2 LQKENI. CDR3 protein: CASSPQQGSTDTQYF. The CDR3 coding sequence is TGTGCCAGCTCACCACAACAGGGTAGCACAGATACGCAGTATTTT.

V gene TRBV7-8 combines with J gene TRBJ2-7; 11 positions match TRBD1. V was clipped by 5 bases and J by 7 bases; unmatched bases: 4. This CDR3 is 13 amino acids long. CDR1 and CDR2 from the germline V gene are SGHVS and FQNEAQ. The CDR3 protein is CASSPDRGREQYF. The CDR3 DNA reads TGTGCCAGCAGCCCGGACAGGGGGCGGGAGCAGTACTTC.

The CDR3 coding sequence is TGTGCCAGCAGTTTTGGGACAGGGAGGAGGGCTAGTGGCTACACCTTC. Translating it yields CASSFGTGRRASGYTF. This chain connects TRBV6-5 to TRBJ1-2; 9 bases align to TRBD1. This CDR3 spans 16 amino acids. Per germline, CDR1 MNHEY and CDR2 SVGAGI. The junction had 13 bases not matched to a gene; V was cut back by 4 bases and J by 7 bases.

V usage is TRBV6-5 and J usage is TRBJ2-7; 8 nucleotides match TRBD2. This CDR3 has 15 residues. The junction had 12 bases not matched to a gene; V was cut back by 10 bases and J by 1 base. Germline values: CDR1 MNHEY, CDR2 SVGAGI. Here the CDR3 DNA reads TGTGCCACCGACCCCGGGACTAGTCTTTCCTACGAGCAGTACTTC. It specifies CATDPGTSLSYEQYF.

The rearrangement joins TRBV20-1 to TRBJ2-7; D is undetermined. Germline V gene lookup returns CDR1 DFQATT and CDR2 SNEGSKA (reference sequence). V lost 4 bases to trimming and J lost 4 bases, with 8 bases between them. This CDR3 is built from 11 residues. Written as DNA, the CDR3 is TGCAGTGCTACCTACCTGTACGAGCAGTACTTC. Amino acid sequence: CSATYLYEQYF.

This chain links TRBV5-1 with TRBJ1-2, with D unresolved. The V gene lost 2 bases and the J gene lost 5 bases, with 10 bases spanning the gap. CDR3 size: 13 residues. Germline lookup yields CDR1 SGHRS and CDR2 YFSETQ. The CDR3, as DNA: TGCGCCAGCAGCTTTACGGTTTCGTATGGCTACACCTTC. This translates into CASSFTVSYGYTF.

In nucleotides, the CDR3 is TGTGCCAGCAGGCCCCCAGACAGGCGTGGCTATGGCTACACCTTC. The encoded protein is CASRPPDRRGYGYTF. The chain carries TRBV6-5 and TRBJ1-2; a weak D match, TRBD1 (6 bases). This CDR3 contains 15 residues. V was trimmed by 6 bases and J by 4 bases, leaving 18 bases between them. CDR1 is MNHEY and CDR2 is SVGAGI in the germline V gene.

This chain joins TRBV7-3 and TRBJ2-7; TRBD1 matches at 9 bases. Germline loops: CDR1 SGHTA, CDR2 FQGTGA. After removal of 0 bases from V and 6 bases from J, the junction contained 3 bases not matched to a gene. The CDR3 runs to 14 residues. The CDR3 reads CASSLTGQGPEQYF. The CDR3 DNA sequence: TGTGCCAGCAGCTTAACGGGACAGGGACCCGAGCAGTACTTC.

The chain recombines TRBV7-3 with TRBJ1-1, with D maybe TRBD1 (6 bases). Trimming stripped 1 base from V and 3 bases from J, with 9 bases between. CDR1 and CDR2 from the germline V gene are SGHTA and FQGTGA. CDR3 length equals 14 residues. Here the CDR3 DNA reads TGTGCCAGCAGCTTAAGACCAGGGGACACTGAAGCTTTCTTT. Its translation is CASSLRPGDTEAFF. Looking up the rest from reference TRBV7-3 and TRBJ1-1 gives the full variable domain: GAGVSQTPSNKVTEKGKYVELRCDPISGHTALYWYRQSLGQGPEFLIYFQGTGAADDSGLPNDRFFAVRPEGSVSTLKIQRTERGDSAVYLCASSLRPGDTEAFFGQGTRLTVV.

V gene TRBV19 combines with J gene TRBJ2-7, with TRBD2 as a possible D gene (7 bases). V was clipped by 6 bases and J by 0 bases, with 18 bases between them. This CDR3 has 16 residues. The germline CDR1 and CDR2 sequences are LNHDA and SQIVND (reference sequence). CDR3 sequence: CASSTLLRGGSYEQYF. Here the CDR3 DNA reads TGTGCCAGTAGCACCCTCCTTAGGGGGGGCTCCTACGAGCAGTACTTC.

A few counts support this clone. CDR3: CASSHLTENTEAFF. The CDR3 bases are TGTGCCAGCAGCCACCTCACAGAGAACACTGAAGCTTTCTTT. The rearrangement joins TRBV27 to TRBJ1-1; D call uncertain. Trimming removed 6 bases from V and 1 base from J, with 12 bases in between. Per the germline V gene, CDR1 is MNHEY and CDR2 is SMNVEV (reference sequence). The CDR3 has 14 amino acids.

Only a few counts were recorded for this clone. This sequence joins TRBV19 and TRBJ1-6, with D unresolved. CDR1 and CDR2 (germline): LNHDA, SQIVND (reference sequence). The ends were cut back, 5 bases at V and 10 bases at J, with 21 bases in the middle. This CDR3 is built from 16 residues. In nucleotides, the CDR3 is TGTGCCAGTAGTGTAATGCCGCGGGAACAGAGGTCACCCCTCCACTTT. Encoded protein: CASSVMPREQRSPLHF.

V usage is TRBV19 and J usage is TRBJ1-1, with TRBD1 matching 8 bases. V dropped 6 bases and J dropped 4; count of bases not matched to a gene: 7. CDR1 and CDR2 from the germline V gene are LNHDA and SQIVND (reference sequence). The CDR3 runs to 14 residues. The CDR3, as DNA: TGTGCCAGTAGCCTGGACAGGGTAGGCACTGAAGCTTTCTTT. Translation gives CASSLDRVGTEAFF. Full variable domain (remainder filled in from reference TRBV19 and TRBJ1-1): DGGITQSPKYLFRKEGQNVTLSCEQNLNHDAMYWYRQDPGQGLRLIYYSQIVNDFQKGDIAEGYSVSREKKESFPLTVTSAQKNPTAFYLCASSLDRVGTEAFFGQGTRLTVV.

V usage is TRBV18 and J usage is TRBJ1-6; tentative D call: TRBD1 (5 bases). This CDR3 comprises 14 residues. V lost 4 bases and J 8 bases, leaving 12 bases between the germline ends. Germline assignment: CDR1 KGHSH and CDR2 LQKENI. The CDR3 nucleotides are TGTGCCAGCTCACGAGACAGCATGGATTCACCCCTCCACTTT. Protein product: CASSRDSMDSPLHF.

The CDR3 DNA reads TGTGCCAGCAGCTCAACAGGACAGCCGGAGCAGTACTTC. It encodes CASSSTGQPEQYF. This chain connects TRBV7-9 to TRBJ2-7; D is possibly TRBD1 (6 bases). V was cut by 4 bases and J by 7 bases, with 14 bases left in between. Germline CDR1 reads SEHNR; CDR2 reads FQNEAQ (reference sequence). This CDR3 is built from 13 residues.

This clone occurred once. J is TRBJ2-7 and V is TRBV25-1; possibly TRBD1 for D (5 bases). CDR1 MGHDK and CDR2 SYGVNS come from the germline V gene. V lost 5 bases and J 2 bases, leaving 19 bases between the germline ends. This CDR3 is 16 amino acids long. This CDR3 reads CASSPPRAVWAYEQYF. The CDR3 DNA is TGTGCCAGCAGTCCACCCAGGGCGGTTTGGGCCTACGAGCAGTACTTC.

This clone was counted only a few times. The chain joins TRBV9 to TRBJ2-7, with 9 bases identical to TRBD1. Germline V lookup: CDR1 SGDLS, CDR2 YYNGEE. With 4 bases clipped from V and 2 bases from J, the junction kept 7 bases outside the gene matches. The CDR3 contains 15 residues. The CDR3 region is CASSPRTGVPYEQYF. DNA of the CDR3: TGTGCCAGCAGCCCCCGGACAGGGGTCCCCTACGAGCAGTACTTC.

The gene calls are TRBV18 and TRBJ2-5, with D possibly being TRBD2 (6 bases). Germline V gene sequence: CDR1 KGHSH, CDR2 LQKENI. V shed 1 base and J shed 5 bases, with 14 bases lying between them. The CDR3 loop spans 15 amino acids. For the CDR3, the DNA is TGTGCCAGCTCACCACGGAGGACGGGGGAGGAGACCCAGTACTTC. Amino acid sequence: CASSPRRTGEETQYF.

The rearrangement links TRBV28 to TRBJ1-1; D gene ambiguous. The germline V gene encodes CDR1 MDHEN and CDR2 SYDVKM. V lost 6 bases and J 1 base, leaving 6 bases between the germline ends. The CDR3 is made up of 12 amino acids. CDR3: CASSRQNTEAFF. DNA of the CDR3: TGTGCCAGCAGCCGACAGAACACTGAAGCTTTCTTT.

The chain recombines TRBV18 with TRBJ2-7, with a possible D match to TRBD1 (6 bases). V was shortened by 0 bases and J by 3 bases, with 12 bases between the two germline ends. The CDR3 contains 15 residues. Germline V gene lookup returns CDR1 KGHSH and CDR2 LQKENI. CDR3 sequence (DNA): TGTGCCAGCTCACCACCAGGGGGTCAGTTCTACGAGCAGTACTTC. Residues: CASSPPGGQFYEQYF.

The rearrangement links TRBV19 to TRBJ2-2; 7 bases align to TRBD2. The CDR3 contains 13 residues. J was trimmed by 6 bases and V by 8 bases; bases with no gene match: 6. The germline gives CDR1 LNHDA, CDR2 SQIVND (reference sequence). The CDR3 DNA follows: TGTGCCAGTCAGCGGGGAGACGCCGGGGAGCTGTTTTTT. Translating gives CASQRGDAGELFF.

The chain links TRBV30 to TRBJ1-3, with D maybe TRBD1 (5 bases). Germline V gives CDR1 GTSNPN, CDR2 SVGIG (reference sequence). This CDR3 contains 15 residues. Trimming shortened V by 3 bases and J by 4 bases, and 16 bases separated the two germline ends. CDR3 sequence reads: CAWREGSARGNTIYF. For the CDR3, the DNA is TGTGCCTGGAGGGAGGGGTCGGCGAGGGGAAACACCATATATTTT.

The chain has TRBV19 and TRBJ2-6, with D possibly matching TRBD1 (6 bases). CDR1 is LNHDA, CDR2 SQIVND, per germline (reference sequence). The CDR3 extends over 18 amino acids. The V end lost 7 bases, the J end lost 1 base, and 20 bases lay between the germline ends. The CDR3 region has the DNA TGTGCCAGTAAATTCACGACAGGTAGGGTTTCTGGGGCCAACGTCCTGACTTTC. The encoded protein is CASKFTTGRVSGANVLTF.

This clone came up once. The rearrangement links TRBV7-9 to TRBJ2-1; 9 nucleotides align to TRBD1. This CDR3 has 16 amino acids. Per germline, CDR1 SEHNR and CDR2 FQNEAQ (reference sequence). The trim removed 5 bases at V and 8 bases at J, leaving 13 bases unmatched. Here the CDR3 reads CASSEGRLTGGDEQFF. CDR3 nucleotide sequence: TGTGCCAGCAGCGAGGGGCGCCTAACAGGGGGCGATGAGCAGTTCTTC.

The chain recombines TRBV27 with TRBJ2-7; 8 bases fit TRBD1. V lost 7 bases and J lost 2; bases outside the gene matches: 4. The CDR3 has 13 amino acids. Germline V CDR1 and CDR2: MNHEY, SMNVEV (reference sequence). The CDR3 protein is CASKRQGPYEQYF. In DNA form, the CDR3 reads TGTGCCAGCAAGAGACAGGGGCCCTACGAGCAGTACTTC.

The DNA for the CDR3 is TGTGCCAGTAGGGTCACAGGGTCCAATCAGCCCCAGCATTTT. This gives the protein CASRVTGSNQPQHF. The rearrangement links TRBV19 to TRBJ1-5; D may be TRBD1 (6 bases). Germline-derived CDR1 and CDR2 are LNHDA and SQIVND (reference sequence). V was shortened by 6 bases and J by 3 bases, with 12 bases between the two germline ends. There are 14 residues in the CDR3.

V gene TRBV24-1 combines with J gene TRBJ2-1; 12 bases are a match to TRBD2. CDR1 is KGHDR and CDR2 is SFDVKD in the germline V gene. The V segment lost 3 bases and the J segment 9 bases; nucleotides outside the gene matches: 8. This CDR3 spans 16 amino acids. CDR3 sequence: CATSDPLAGGPGEQFF. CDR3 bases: TGTGCCACCAGTGATCCCCTAGCGGGAGGGCCGGGTGAGCAGTTCTTC.

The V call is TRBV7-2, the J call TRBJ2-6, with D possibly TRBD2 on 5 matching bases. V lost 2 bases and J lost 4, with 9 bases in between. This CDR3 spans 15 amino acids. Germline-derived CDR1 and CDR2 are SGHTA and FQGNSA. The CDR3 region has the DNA TGTGCCAGCAGCTTATCCGTAGCGGGGGCCAACGTCCTGACTTTC. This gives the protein CASSLSVAGANVLTF.